The 17 T cell receptor beta chains given below trace back to one sample, sequenced in a study of regulatory T cells in long-lasting Graves disease. CDR3 regions were amplified by Arm-PCR using iRepertoire HTBI primers to build TCR beta libraries. TCRdb reprocessed the multiplex PCR reads with MiXCR, giving one entry per CDR3 protein. The sample lists roughly 400,000 distinct CDR3 sequences; roughly a fifth were seen once. Documented time point: persistent/refractory GD, antithyroid drugs over 5 years with positive TRAb. PBMC RNA was the source of the TCR library. The sequenced sample was peripheral blood mononuclear cells (PBMCs), obtained when the disease was refractory, from a patient treated with antithyroid drugs. These TCRs come from a female donor with Graves disease.

Notes on this clonotype: Possible read error: a much larger clone is one base away. The chain combines TRBV7-3 with TRBJ1-1; 8 nucleotides align to TRBD1. The CDR3 loop spans 16 amino acids. Germline loops: CDR1 SGHTA, CDR2 FQGTGA. The CDR3 sequence: CASSMQGAEVNTEALF. In nucleotides, the CDR3 is TGTGCCAGCAGCATGCAGGGGGCTGAGGTGAACACTGAAGCTCTCTTT.

This clonotype was seen more than once but under ten times. The V gene is TRBV7-6, the J gene TRBJ2-2; TRBD1 matches 9 bases. Per germline, CDR1 SGHVS and CDR2 FNYEAQ. The length of the CDR3 is 17 residues. With V trimmed by 5 bases and J by 7 bases, 14 bases remained unmatched. This CDR3 reads CASSPTDRGAQGGELFF. CDR3 bases: TGTGCCAGCAGCCCTACGGACAGGGGAGCGCAGGGCGGGGAGCTGTTTTTT.

The sample holds many counts of this clonotype. The chain links TRBV28 to TRBJ1-5; D may be TRBD1 (5 bases). Trimming removed 3 bases from V and 7 bases from J, with 10 bases in between. This CDR3 is 13 amino acids long. Germline CDR1 is MDHEN and CDR2 is SYDVKM. The CDR3 region has the DNA TGTGCCAGCAGTTTGGGGCTAAGGCAGCCCCAGCATTTT. It specifies CASSLGLRQPQHF.

The genes are TRBV6-5 and TRBJ2-7; D unresolved. Germline V gene sequence: CDR1 MNHEY, CDR2 SVGAGI. Trimming took off 2 bases at V and 0 bases at J, with 11 bases between the two ends. This CDR3 has 15 amino acids. The CDR3 spells CASSYKYVSSYEQYF. CDR3 coding DNA: TGTGCCAGCAGTTACAAGTACGTCAGCTCCTACGAGCAGTACTTC.

This clonotype was seen at least ten times. The chain uses TRBV30 and TRBJ1-4; 7 nucleotides match TRBD1. Germline V gene lookup returns CDR1 GTSNPN and CDR2 SVGIG (reference sequence). The CDR3 contains 12 residues. Trimming removed 5 bases from V and 8 bases from J; junction bases left unmatched: 5. The CDR3 sequence is CAWGQDLEKLFF. The CDR3, as DNA: TGTGCCTGGGGACAGGACCTAGAAAAACTGTTTTTT.

This clonotype was seen ten or more times. V and J are TRBV15 and TRBJ2-2; 7 positions match TRBD1. The CDR3 spans 13 residues. CDR1 LNHNV and CDR2 YYDKDF come from the germline V gene (reference sequence). V dropped 4 bases and J dropped 6; count of bases not matched to a gene: 2. The CDR3 is CATSNRGPGELFF. In nucleotides, the CDR3 is TGTGCCACCAGCAACAGGGGTCCCGGGGAGCTGTTTTTT.

The chain carries TRBV28 and TRBJ2-5, with 8 bases matching TRBD1. There are 14 residues in the CDR3. Germline V gene sequence: CDR1 MDHEN, CDR2 SYDVKM. Unmatched junction bases numbered 7, after V lost 7 bases and J lost 3 bases. The CDR3 loop reads CASNSRTGKETQYF. CDR3 bases: TGTGCCAGCAATTCTCGGACAGGGAAAGAGACCCAGTACTTC.

This clonotype was observed many times. This chain joins TRBV3-1 and TRBJ2-5; D ambiguous. Trimming cost V 3 bases and J 2 bases, with 10 bases left between them. Germline V gene lookup returns CDR1 LGHDT and CDR2 YNNKEL (reference sequence). The CDR3 consists of 14 residues. DNA for the CDR3: TGTGCCAGCAGCCACGTGTCGGGTCAAGAGACCCAGTACTTC. The encoded protein is CASSHVSGQETQYF.

This clonotype was seen just once. The J gene is TRBJ2-7, the V gene TRBV28; 10 bases match TRBD1. CDR1 and CDR2 from the germline V gene are MDHEN and SYDVKM. Trimming at V came to 7 bases and at J to 3 bases, leaving 9 bases not matched to a gene. The length of the CDR3 is 15 residues. The CDR3 region is CASKTGTGARYEQYF. Here the CDR3 DNA reads TGTGCCAGCAAGACCGGGACAGGGGCCCGCTACGAGCAGTACTTC.

The chain recombines TRBV7-9 with TRBJ2-1, with 8 positions matching TRBD1. The CDR3 runs to 16 residues. CDR1 and CDR2 from the germline V gene are SEHNR and FQNEAQ (reference sequence). V dropped 4 bases and J dropped 2; count of bases not matched to a gene: 7. CDR3 sequence (DNA): TGTGCCAGCAGCTACCTAGGACAGGGCCCCTACAATGAGCAGTTCTTC. This sequence encodes CASSYLGQGPYNEQFF.

The chain uses TRBV7-6 and TRBJ2-5; weak D call: TRBD1 (6 bases). The CDR3 is 14 residues long. From germline, CDR1 is SGHVS and CDR2 FNYEAQ. Trimming removed 0 bases at V and 3 bases at J, with 8 bases between. The CDR3 spells CASSLAGTKETQYF. Written as DNA, the CDR3 is TGTGCCAGCAGCTTAGCTGGGACAAAAGAGACCCAGTACTTC.

This sequence joins TRBV2 and TRBJ2-5; D may match TRBD1 or TRBD2 (5 bases each). Matching the DNA end better, TRBJ2-1 makes the J call doubtful. Per germline, CDR1 SNHLY and CDR2 FYNNEI. The CDR3 contains 15 residues. The CDR3 spells CASSIATWGYNEQFF. The CDR3 region has the DNA TGTGCCAGCAGTATCGCGACCTGGGGGTACAATGAGCAGTTCTTC.

The chain has TRBV25-1 and TRBJ2-7; D might be TRBD1 (6 bases). The V and J ends lost 3 bases and 10 bases respectively, with 10 bases between them. The CDR3 is 11 residues long. Germline V gene lookup returns CDR1 MGHDK and CDR2 SYGVNS. CDR3 coding DNA: TGTGCCAGCAGTGATCGACAGGTACAGTACTTC. The encoded protein is CASSDRQVQYF.

Ten or more counts support this clonotype. The genes are TRBV13 and TRBJ1-1; D possibly corresponds to TRBD1 (6 bases). Germline loops: CDR1 PRHDT, CDR2 FYEKMQ (reference sequence). Trimming removed 2 bases at V and 4 bases at J, with 8 bases between. The CDR3 spans 13 residues. CDR3 amino acids: CASSLSGATEAFF. Written as DNA, the CDR3 is TGTGCCAGCAGCTTATCAGGGGCCACTGAAGCTTTCTTT.

This clonotype was found many times. The chain links TRBV12-3 or TRBV12-4 to TRBJ2-6; 11 bases map to TRBD2. Trimming removed 6 bases from V and 5 bases from J; junction bases left unmatched: 9. The CDR3 has 17 amino acids. The CDR3 nucleotides read TGTGCCAGCAGGGGGGGACTAGCGGCTCACTGGGCCAACGTCCTGACTTTC. Translated, it gives CASRGGLAAHWANVLTF.

V gene TRBV20-1 combines with J gene TRBJ2-7; D gene uncertain. The CDR3 contains 13 residues. Trimming removed 3 bases from V and 0 bases from J, with 9 bases in between. Per the germline V gene, CDR1 is DFQATT and CDR2 is SNEGSKA (reference sequence). Here the CDR3 reads CSARSGYSYEQYF. The CDR3 DNA reads TGCAGTGCTAGGTCCGGCTACTCCTACGAGCAGTACTTC.

This clonotype was seen many times. The chain employs TRBV2 and TRBJ2-5, with D possibly TRBD1 on 6 matching bases. CDR3 size: 13 residues. The germline V gene encodes CDR1 SNHLY and CDR2 FYNNEI. With 8 bases removed from V and 2 bases from J, the gap between germline ends came to 12 bases. The CDR3 is CASRDILQETQYF. CDR3 DNA sequence: TGTGCCAGCCGGGACATACTTCAAGAGACCCAGTACTTC.